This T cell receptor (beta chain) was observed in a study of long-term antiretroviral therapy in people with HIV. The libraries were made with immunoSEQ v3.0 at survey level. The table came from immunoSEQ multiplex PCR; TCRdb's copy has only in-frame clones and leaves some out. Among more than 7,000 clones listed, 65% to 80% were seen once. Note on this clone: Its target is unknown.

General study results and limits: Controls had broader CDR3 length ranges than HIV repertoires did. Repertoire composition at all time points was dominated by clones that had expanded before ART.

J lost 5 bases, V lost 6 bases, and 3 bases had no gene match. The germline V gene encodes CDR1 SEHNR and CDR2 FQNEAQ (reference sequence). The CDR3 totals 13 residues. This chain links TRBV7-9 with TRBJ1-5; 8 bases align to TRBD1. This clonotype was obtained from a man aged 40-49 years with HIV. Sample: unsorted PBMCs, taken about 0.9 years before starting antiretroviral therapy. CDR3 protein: CASSSGGYQPQHF. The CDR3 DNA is TGTGCCAGCAGTTCAGGGGGCTATCAGCCCCAGCATTTT.